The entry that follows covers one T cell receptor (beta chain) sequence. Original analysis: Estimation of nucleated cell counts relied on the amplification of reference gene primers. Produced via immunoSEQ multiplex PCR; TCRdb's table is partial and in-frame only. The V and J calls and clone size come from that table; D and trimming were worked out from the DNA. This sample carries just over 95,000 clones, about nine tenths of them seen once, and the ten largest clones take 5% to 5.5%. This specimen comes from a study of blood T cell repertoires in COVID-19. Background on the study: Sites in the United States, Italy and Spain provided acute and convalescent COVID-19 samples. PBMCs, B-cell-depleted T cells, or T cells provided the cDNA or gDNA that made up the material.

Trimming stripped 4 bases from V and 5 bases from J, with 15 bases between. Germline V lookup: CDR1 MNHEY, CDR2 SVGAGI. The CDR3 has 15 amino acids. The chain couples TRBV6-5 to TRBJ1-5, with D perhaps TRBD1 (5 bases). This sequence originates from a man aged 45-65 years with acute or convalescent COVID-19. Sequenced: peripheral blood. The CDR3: CASSSAGWGDQPQHF. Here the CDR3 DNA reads TGTGCCAGCAGTTCCGCCGGGTGGGGGGATCAGCCCCAGCATTTT.